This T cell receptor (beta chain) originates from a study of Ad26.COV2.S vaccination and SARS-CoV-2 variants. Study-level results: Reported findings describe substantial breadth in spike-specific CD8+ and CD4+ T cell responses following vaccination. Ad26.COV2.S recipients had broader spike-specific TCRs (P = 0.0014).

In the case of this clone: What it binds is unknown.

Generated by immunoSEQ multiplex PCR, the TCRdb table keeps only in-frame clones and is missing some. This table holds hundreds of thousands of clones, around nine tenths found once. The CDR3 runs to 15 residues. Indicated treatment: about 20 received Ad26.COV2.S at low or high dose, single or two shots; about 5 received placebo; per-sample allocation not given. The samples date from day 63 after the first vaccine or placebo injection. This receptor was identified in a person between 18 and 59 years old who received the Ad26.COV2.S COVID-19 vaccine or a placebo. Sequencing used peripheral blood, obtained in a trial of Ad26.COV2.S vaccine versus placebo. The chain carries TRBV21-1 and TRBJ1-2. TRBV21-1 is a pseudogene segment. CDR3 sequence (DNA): TGTGCCAGCAGCAAAGCGCGTAGGGTTCCCTATGGCTACACCTTC. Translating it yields CASSKARRVPYGYTF.